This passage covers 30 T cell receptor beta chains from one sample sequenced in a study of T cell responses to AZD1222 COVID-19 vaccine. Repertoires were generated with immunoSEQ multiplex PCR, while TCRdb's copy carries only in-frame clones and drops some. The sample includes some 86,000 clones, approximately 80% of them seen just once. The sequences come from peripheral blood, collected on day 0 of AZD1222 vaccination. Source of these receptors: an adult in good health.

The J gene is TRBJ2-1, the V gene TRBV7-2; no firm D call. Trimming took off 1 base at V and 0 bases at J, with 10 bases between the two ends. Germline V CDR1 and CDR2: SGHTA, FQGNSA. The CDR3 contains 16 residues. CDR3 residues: CASSLGMASSYNEQFF. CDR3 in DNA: TGTGCCAGCAGCTTAGGTATGGCCAGCTCCTACAATGAGCAGTTCTTC. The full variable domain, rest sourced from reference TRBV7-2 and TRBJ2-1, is GAGVSQSPSNKVTEKGKDVELRCDPISGHTALYWYRQSLGQGLEFLIYFQGNSAPDKSGLPSDRFSAERTGGSVSTLTIQRTQQEDSAVYLCASSLGMASSYNEQFFGPGTRLTVL.

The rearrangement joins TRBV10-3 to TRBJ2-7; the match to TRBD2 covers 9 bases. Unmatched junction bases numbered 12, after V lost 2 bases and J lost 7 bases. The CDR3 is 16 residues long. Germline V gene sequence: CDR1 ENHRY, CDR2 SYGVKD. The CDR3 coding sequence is TGTGCCATCAGTGAGAGGGGTAGCGGGAGTCTTCGGGAGCAGTACTTC. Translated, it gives CAISERGSGSLREQYF.

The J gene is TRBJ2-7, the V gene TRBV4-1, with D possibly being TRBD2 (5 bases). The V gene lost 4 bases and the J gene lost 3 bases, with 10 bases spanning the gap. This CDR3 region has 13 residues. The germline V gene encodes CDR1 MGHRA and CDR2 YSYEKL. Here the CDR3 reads CASSPDGSYEQYF. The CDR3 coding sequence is TGCGCCAGCAGCCCCGATGGGAGCTACGAGCAGTACTTC.

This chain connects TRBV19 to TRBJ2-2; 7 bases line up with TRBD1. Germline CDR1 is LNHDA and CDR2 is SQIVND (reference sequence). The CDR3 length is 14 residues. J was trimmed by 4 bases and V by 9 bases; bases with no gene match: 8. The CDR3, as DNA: TGTGCCAGCCGACAGGGCGCAAGCACCGGGGAGCTGTTTTTT. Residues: CASRQGASTGELFF.

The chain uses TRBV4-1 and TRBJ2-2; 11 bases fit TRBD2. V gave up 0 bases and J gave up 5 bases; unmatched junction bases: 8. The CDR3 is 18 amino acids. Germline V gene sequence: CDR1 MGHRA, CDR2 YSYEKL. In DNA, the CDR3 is TGCGCCAGCAGCCAAGAAACTAGCGGGGGCCAACTTACCGGGGAGCTGTTTTTT. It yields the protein CASSQETSGGQLTGELFF.

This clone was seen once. In DNA, the CDR3 is TGCGCCAGCAGCTCTCCCGGGACAGGTTCCTACGAGCAGTACTTC. Protein: CASSSPGTGSYEQYF. V usage is TRBV5-1 and J usage is TRBJ2-7, with TRBD1 matching 8 bases. CDR1 SGHRS and CDR2 YFSETQ come from the germline V gene. The CDR3 contains 15 residues. J gave up 1 base and V 3 bases, and 6 bases lay outside the gene matches.

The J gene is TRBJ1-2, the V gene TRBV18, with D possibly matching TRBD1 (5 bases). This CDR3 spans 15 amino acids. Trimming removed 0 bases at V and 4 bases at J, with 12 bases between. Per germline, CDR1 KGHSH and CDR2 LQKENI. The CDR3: CASSPPSQGGYGYTF. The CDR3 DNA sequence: TGTGCCAGCTCACCACCGAGCCAGGGAGGCTATGGCTACACCTTC.

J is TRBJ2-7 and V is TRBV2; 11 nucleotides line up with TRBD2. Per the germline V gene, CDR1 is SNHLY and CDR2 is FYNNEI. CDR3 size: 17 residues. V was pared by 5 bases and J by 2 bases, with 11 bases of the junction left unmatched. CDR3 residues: CASSPGTSGWRTYEQYF. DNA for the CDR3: TGTGCCAGCAGTCCCGGGACTAGCGGATGGAGGACCTACGAGCAGTACTTC.

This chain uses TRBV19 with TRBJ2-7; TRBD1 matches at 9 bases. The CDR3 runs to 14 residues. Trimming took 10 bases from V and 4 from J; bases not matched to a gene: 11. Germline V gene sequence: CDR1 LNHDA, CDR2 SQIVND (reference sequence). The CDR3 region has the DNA TGTGCCACCCGGCGGGGACAGGGACCATACGAGCAGTACTTC. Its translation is CATRRGQGPYEQYF. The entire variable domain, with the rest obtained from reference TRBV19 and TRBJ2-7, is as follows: DGGITQSPKYLFRKEGQNVTLSCEQNLNHDAMYWYRQDPGQGLRLIYYSQIVNDFQKGDIAEGYSVSREKKESFPLTVTSAQKNPTAFYLCATRRGQGPYEQYFGPGTRLTVT.

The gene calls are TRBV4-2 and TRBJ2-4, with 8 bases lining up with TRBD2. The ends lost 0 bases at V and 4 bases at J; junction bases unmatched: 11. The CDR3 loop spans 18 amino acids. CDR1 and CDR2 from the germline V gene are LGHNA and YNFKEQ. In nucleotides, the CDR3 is TGTGCCAGCAGCCAAGATCTCTTTACCGGGACTAGGAAAAACATTCAGTACTTC. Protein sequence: CASSQDLFTGTRKNIQYF.

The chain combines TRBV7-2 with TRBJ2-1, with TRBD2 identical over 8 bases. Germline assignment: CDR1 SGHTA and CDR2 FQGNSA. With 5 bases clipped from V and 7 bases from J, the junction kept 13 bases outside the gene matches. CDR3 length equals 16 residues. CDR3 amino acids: CASSPKGVAGMNEQFF. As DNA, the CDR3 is TGTGCCAGCAGCCCCAAAGGGGTAGCGGGAATGAATGAGCAGTTCTTC. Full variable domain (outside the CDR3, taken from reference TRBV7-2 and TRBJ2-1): GAGVSQSPSNKVTEKGKDVELRCDPISGHTALYWYRQSLGQGLEFLIYFQGNSAPDKSGLPSDRFSAERTGGSVSTLTIQRTQQEDSAVYLCASSPKGVAGMNEQFFGPGTRLTVL.

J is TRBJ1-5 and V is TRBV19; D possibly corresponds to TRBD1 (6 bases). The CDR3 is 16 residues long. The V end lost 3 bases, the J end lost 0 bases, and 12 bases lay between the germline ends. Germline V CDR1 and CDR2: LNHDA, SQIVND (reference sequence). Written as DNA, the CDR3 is TGTGCCAGTAGTATGGGGACATTACATAGCAATCAGCCCCAGCATTTT. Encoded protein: CASSMGTLHSNQPQHF.

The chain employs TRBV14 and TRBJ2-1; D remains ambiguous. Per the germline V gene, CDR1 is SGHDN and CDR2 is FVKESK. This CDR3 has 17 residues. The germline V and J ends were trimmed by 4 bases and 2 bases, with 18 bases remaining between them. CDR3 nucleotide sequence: TGTGCCAGCAGCCCGAGTCTGCAGGACCGTACCTACAATGAGCAGTTCTTC. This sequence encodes CASSPSLQDRTYNEQFF.

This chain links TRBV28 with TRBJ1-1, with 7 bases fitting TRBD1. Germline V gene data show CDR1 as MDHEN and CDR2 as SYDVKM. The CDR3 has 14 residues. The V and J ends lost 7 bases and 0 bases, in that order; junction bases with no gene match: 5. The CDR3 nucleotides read TGTGCCAGCATCAACAGGGGCCTGAACACTGAAGCTTTCTTT. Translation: CASINRGLNTEAFF.

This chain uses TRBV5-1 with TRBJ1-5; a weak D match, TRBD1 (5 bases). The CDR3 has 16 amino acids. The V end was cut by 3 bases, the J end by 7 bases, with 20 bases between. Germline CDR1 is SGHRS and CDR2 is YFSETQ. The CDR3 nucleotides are TGCGCCAGCAGCTGGGGACCCCAATTCACCGGGCAGCCCCAGCATTTT. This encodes CASSWGPQFTGQPQHF.

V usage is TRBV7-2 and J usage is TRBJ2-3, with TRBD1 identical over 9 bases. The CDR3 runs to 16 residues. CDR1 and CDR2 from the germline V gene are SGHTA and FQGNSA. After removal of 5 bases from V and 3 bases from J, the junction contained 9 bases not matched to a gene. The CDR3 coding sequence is TGTGCCAGCAGCAAAAACGGACAGGGGACGACAGATACGCAGTATTTT. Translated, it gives CASSKNGQGTTDTQYF. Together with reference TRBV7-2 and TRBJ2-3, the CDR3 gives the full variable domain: GAGVSQSPSNKVTEKGKDVELRCDPISGHTALYWYRQSLGQGLEFLIYFQGNSAPDKSGLPSDRFSAERTGGSVSTLTIQRTQQEDSAVYLCASSKNGQGTTDTQYFGPGTRLTVL.

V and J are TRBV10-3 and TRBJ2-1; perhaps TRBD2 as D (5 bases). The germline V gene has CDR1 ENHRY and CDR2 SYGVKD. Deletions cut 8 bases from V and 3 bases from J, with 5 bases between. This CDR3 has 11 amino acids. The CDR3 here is CAIRDYNEQFF. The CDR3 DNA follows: TGTGCCATCCGGGACTACAATGAGCAGTTCTTC.

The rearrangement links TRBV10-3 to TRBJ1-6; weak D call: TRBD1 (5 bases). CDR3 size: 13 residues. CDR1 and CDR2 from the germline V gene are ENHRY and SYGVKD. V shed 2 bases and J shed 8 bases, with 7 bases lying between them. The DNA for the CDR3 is TGTGCCATCAGTGAGGCAGGGCATTCACCCCTCCACTTT. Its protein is CAISEAGHSPLHF.

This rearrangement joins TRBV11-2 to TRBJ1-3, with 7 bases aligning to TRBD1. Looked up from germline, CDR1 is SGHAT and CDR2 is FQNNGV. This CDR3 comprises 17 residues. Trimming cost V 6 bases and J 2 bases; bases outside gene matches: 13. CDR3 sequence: CASSRSPRGRTGNTIYF. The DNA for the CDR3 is TGTGCCAGCAGTCGGTCCCCAAGGGGGCGGACTGGAAACACCATATATTTT. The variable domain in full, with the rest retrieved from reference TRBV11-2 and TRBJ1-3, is EAGVAQSPRYKIIEKRQSVAFWCNPISGHATLYWYQQILGQGPKLLIQFQNNGVVDDSQLPKDRFSAERLKGVDSTLKIQPAKLEDSAVYLCASSRSPRGRTGNTIYFGEGSWLTVV.

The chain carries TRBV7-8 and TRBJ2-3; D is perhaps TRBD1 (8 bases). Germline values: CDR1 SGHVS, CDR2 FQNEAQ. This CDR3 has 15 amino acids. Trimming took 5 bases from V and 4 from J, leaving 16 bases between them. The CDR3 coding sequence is TGTGCCAGCAGCCCGCGGACAGGGAGGGCAGATACGCAGTATTTT. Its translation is CASSPRTGRADTQYF. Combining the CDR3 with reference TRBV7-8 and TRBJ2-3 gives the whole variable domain GAGVSQSPRYKVAKRGQDVALRCDPISGHVSLFWYQQALGQGPEFLTYFQNEAQLDKSGLPSDRFFAERPEGSVSTLKIQRTQQEDSAVYLCASSPRTGRADTQYFGPGTRLTVL.

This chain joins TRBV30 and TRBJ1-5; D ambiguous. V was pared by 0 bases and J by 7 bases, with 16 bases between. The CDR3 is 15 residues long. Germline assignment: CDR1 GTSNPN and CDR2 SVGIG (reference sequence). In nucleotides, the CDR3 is TGTGCCTGGAGTGTGGGAAGTAGGAGGGAACAGCCCCAGCATTTT. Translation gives CAWSVGSRREQPQHF.

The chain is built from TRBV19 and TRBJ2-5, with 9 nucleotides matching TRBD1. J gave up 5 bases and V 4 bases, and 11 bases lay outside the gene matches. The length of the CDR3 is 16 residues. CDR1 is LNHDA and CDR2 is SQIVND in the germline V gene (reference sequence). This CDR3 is CASSTPRTGEAETQYF. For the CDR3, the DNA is TGTGCCAGTAGTACCCCCCGGACAGGGGAGGCGGAGACCCAGTACTTC.

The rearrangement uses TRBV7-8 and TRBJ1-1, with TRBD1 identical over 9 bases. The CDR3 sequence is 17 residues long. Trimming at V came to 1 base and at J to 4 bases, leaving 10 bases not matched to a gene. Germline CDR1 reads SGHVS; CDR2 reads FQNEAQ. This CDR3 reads CASSLGTGARSGTEAFF. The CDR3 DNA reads TGTGCCAGCAGCTTAGGGACAGGGGCGAGGTCAGGCACTGAAGCTTTCTTT.

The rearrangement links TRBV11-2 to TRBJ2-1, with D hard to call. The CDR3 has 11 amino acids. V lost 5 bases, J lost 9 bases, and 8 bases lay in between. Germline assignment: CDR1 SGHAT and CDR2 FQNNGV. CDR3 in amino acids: CASSHRSEQFF. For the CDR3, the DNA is TGTGCCAGCAGCCATAGGAGTGAGCAGTTCTTC.

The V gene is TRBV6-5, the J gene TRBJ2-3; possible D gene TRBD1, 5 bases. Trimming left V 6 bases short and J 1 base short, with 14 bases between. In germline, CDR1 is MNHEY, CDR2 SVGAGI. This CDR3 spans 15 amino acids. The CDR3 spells CASRYQGAGTDTQYF. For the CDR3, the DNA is TGTGCCAGCAGATACCAAGGGGCGGGCACAGATACGCAGTATTTT.

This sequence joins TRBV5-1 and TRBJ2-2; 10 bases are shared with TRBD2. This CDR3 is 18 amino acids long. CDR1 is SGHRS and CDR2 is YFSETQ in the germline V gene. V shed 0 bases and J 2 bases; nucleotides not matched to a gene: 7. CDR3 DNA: TGCGCCAGCAGCTTGGGCCAATGGACTAGCGGTAACACCGGGGAGCTGTTTTTT. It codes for CASSLGQWTSGNTGELFF.

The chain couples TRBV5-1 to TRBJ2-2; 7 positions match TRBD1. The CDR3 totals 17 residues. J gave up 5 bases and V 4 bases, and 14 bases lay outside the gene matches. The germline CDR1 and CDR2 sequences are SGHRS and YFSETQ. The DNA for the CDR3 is TGCGCCAGCAGCGGCGAACATGACAGGGCTGGGACCGGGGAGCTGTTTTTT. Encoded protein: CASSGEHDRAGTGELFF.

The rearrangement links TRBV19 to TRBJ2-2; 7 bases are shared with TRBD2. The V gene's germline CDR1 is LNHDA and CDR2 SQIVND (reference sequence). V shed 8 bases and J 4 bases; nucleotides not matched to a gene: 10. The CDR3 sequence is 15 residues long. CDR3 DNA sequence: TGTGCCAGTCGCCAAGGGAGGGGCAGCACCGGGGAGCTGTTTTTT. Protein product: CASRQGRGSTGELFF.

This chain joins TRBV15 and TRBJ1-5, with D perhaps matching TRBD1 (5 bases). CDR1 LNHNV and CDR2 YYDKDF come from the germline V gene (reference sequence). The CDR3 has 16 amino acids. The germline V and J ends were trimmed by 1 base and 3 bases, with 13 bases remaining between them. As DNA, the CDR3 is TGTGCCACCAGCAGAGTGTCGGGGGTGAACAATCAGCCCCAGCATTTT. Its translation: CATSRVSGVNNQPQHF. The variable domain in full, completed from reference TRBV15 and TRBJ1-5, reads DAMVIQNPRYQVTQFGKPVTLSCSQTLNHNVMYWYQQKSSQAPKLLFHYYDKDFNNEADTPDNFQSRRPNTSFCFLDIRSPGLGDTAMYLCATSRVSGVNNQPQHFGDGTRLSIL.

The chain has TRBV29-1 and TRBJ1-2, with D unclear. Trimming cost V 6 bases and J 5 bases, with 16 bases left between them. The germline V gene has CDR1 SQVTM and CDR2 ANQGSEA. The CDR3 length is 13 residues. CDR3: CSVIVDWGYGYTF. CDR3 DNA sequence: TGCAGCGTCATTGTAGATTGGGGTTATGGCTACACCTTC.